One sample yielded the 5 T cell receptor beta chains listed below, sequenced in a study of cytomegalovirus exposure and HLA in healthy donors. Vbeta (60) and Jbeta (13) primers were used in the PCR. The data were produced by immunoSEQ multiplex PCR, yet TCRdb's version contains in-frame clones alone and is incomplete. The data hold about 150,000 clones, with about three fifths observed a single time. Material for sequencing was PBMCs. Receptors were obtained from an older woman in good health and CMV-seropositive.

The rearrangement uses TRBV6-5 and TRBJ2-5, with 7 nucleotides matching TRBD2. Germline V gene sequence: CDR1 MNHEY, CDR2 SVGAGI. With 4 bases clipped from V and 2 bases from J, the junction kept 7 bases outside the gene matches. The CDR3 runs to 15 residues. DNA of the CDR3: TGTGCCAGCAGTTTAAGTCTAGCGGTACAAGAGACCCAGTACTTC. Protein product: CASSLSLAVQETQYF.

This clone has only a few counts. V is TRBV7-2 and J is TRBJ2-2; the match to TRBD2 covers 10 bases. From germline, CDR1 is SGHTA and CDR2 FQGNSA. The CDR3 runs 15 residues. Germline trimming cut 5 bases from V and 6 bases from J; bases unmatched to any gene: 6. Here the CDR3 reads CASSRGLAVAGELFF. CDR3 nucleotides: TGTGCCAGCAGCCGCGGACTAGCGGTCGCCGGGGAGCTGTTTTTT.

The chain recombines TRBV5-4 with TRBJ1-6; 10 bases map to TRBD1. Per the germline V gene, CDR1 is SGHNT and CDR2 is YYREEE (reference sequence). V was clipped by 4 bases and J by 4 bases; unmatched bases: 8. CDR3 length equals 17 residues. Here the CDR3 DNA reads TGTGCCAGCAGCGATACCGGGACAGGGGCGTATAATTCACCCCTCCACTTT. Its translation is CASSDTGTGAYNSPLHF.

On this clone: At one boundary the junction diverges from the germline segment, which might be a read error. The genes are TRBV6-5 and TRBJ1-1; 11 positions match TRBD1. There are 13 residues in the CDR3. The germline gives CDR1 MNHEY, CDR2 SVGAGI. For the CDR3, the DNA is TGTGCCAGCAGTTACCGGGACAGGGGGAGAGCTTCCTTT. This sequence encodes CASSYRDRGRASF.

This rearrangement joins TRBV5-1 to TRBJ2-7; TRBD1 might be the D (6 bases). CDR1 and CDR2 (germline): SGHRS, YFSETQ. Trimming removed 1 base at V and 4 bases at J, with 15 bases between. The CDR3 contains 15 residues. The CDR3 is CASSLYEGETYEQYF. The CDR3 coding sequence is TGCGCCAGCAGCTTGTATGAGGGGGAGACGTACGAGCAGTACTTC. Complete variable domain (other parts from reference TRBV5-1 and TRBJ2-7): KAGVTQTPRYLIKTRGQQVTLSCSPISGHRSVSWYQQTPGQGLQFLFEYFSETQRNKGNFPGRFSGRQFSNSRSEMNVSTLELGDSALYLCASSLYEGETYEQYFGPGTRLTVT.